The T cell receptor beta chain under discussion was sequenced for a study of cytomegalovirus exposure and HLA in healthy donors. Concerning this clone itself: The antigen is undetermined.

The CDR3 totals 15 residues. Germline values: CDR1 SGHAT, CDR2 FQNNGV. J lost 5 bases, V lost 5 bases, and 11 bases had no gene match. PCR primers comprised 60 Vbeta and 13 Jbeta primers. TCRdb's table, derived via immunoSEQ multiplex PCR, lists solely in-frame clones and lacks some. This table holds 150,000 to 200,000 clones, approximately 80% found once. Findings and limits, study-wide: In an earlier analysis, in roughly 600 donors, most V segments appeared productive either ~90% or ~30% of the time. TCR beta V- and J-gene trimming, according to a later analysis, was linked to a missense DCLRE1C variant.

This sequence was found in a male donor in good health and CMV-seropositive. The chain carries TRBV11-2 and TRBJ2-7, with 8 positions matching TRBD2. Sequencing was done on a sample of PBMCs. This chain's CDR3 is CASSPNAGGVHEQYF. In nucleotides, the CDR3 is TGTGCCAGCAGCCCCAATGCGGGGGGCGTCCACGAGCAGTACTTC.